Below are 23 T cell receptor beta chains sequenced from a single sample in a study of cytomegalovirus exposure and HLA in healthy donors. Repertoires were generated with immunoSEQ multiplex PCR, while TCRdb's copy carries only in-frame clones and drops some. The table has 150,000 to 200,000 clones, 86% seen once. The source material was PBMCs. Receptors originate from a woman in her 30s in good health and CMV-seronegative.

The rearrangement links TRBV9 to TRBJ1-1, with 10 bases fitting TRBD1. The CDR3 is made up of 15 amino acids. CDR1 and CDR2 from the germline V gene are SGDLS and YYNGEE. V dropped 2 bases and J dropped 5; count of bases not matched to a gene: 6. In DNA, the CDR3 is TGTGCCAGCAGCGTGACAGACAGGGGGCGAACTGAAGCTTTCTTT. Protein: CASSVTDRGRTEAFF. The whole variable domain, filled in from reference TRBV9 and TRBJ1-1, reads DSGVTQTPKHLITATGQRVTLRCSPRSGDLSVYWYQQSLDQGLQFLIQYYNGEERAKGNILERFSAQQFPDLHSELNLSSLELGDSALYFCASSVTDRGRTEAFFGQGTRLTVV.

This chain uses TRBV5-1 with TRBJ1-4; no reliable D call. Trimming cost V 2 bases and J 1 base, with 9 bases left between them. The length of the CDR3 is 15 residues. Looked up from germline, CDR1 is SGHRS and CDR2 is YFSETQ. DNA for the CDR3: TGCGCCAGCAGCTTTTTTGTGGGAACTAATGAAAAACTGTTTTTT. The encoded protein is CASSFFVGTNEKLFF. The full variable domain, in which reference TRBV5-1 and TRBJ1-4 provide the parts outside the CDR3, is KAGVTQTPRYLIKTRGQQVTLSCSPISGHRSVSWYQQTPGQGLQFLFEYFSETQRNKGNFPGRFSGRQFSNSRSEMNVSTLELGDSALYLCASSFFVGTNEKLFFGSGTQLSVL.

This rearrangement joins TRBV27 to TRBJ2-3; maybe TRBD1 (6 bases). CDR1 and CDR2 (germline): MNHEY, SMNVEV (reference sequence). This CDR3 comprises 16 residues. V lost 6 bases and J 5 bases, leaving 21 bases between the germline ends. CDR3 in DNA: TGTGCCAGCAGCCCCGGAGCAGGGGAAGTACAAGATACGCAGTATTTT. Protein product: CASSPGAGEVQDTQYF.

This chain uses TRBV6-6 with TRBJ2-3, with no clear D. The germline V gene has CDR1 MNHNY and CDR2 SVGAGI (reference sequence). The CDR3 is made up of 12 amino acids. Trimming pared 8 bases from V and 4 bases from J, leaving 10 bases between. The CDR3 sequence is CASERASDTQYF. In DNA, the CDR3 is TGTGCCAGCGAAAGGGCGTCAGATACGCAGTATTTT.

The chain carries TRBV7-8 and TRBJ1-5, with a weak D call TRBD1 (6 bases). Deletions cut 2 bases from V and 5 bases from J, with 13 bases between. Germline V gene data show CDR1 as SGHVS and CDR2 as FQNEAQ. This CDR3 is built from 15 residues. CDR3 loop: CASSLSRGAYQPQHF. The DNA of the CDR3 is TGTGCCAGCAGCTTATCGCGGGGGGCCTATCAGCCCCAGCATTTT.

The V gene is TRBV6-6, the J gene TRBJ2-5, with TRBD1 identical over 8 bases. The CDR3 runs to 14 residues. J was trimmed by 4 bases and V by 5 bases; bases with no gene match: 6. Germline assignment: CDR1 MNHNY and CDR2 SVGAGI (reference sequence). This CDR3 reads CASSISGTGETQYF. In DNA, the CDR3 is TGTGCCAGCAGTATATCCGGGACAGGAGAGACCCAGTACTTC.

The rearrangement links TRBV19 to TRBJ2-7, with 7 bases that match TRBD1. Per the germline V gene, CDR1 is LNHDA and CDR2 is SQIVND (reference sequence). CDR3 size: 14 residues. The ends lost 4 bases at V and 4 bases at J; junction bases unmatched: 7. The CDR3 DNA reads TGTGCCAGTAGTAAGACAGGGAGCGTATACGAGCAGTACTTC. Its protein product is CASSKTGSVYEQYF.

The V gene is TRBV5-1, the J gene TRBJ2-3; 7 nucleotides line up with TRBD1. V shed 4 bases, J shed 2 bases, and the junction held 7 bases outside the gene matches. Germline-derived CDR1 and CDR2 are SGHRS and YFSETQ. The CDR3 length is 15 residues. CDR3 nucleotides: TGCGCCAGCAGCACTTCCGGGACAGCCACAGATACGCAGTATTTT. It yields the protein CASSTSGTATDTQYF.

This clone was observed once. The chain combines TRBV13 with TRBJ2-3; 8 bases are a match to TRBD1. With V trimmed by 2 bases and J by 4 bases, 5 bases remained unmatched. Per the germline V gene, CDR1 is PRHDT and CDR2 is FYEKMQ (reference sequence). CDR3 length: 15 residues. The CDR3 region has the DNA TGTGCCAGCAGCTTAAGCTCAGGGGGCTCAGATACGCAGTATTTT. Translation gives CASSLSSGGSDTQYF.

The chain employs TRBV4-3 and TRBJ2-7, with unresolved D. Germline V gene data show CDR1 as LGHNA and CDR2 as YSLEER. V dropped 0 bases and J dropped 1 base, with 16 bases sitting between them. The CDR3 length is 17 residues. The CDR3 sequence is CASSQDRSWANSYEQYF. CDR3 nucleotide sequence: TGCGCCAGCAGCCAAGACAGAAGTTGGGCGAATTCCTACGAGCAGTACTTC.

The rearrangement joins TRBV5-6 to TRBJ1-2; no reliable D call. Germline CDR1 is SGHDT and CDR2 is YYEEEE. The V and J ends lost 3 bases and 10 bases respectively, with 13 bases between them. This CDR3 is built from 12 residues. The CDR3 DNA sequence: TGTGCCAGCAGCTGGGCTATGGGCCTCTACACCTTC. This sequence encodes CASSWAMGLYTF.

This chain links TRBV6-1 with TRBJ1-3; D not certain. Per germline, CDR1 MNHNS and CDR2 SASEGT. The CDR3 contains 13 residues. Trimming pared 5 bases from V and 0 bases from J, leaving 5 bases between. CDR3 bases: TGTGCCAGCAGTACAGACTCTGGAAACACCATATATTTT. Its translation is CASSTDSGNTIYF.

This clone was seen only a few times. The rearrangement links TRBV5-1 to TRBJ1-1; D not certain. This CDR3 is built from 17 residues. Germline CDR1 is SGHRS and CDR2 is YFSETQ. V was pared by 0 bases and J by 3 bases, with 18 bases between. Here the CDR3 DNA reads TGCGCCAGCAGCTTGGCCGGCGGTCGTATTGGGGACACTGAAGCTTTCTTT. Translating gives CASSLAGGRIGDTEAFF.

J is TRBJ2-1 and V is TRBV5-1, with 7 bases matching TRBD2. Germline assignment: CDR1 SGHRS and CDR2 YFSETQ. With V trimmed by 0 bases and J by 0 bases, 3 bases remained unmatched. This CDR3 has 16 residues. CDR3 residues: CASSLVGGSSYNEQFF. The CDR3 nucleotides read TGCGCCAGCAGCTTGGTTGGCGGGAGCTCCTACAATGAGCAGTTCTTC. Based on the CDR3 plus reference TRBV5-1 and TRBJ2-1, the full variable domain is KAGVTQTPRYLIKTRGQQVTLSCSPISGHRSVSWYQQTPGQGLQFLFEYFSETQRNKGNFPGRFSGRQFSNSRSEMNVSTLELGDSALYLCASSLVGGSSYNEQFFGPGTRLTVL.

This rearrangement joins TRBV7-9 to TRBJ2-7, with 11 bases fitting TRBD2. V lost 4 bases, J lost 5 bases, and 10 bases stayed unmatched. The CDR3 is made up of 16 amino acids. CDR1 is SEHNR and CDR2 is FQNEAQ in the germline V gene (reference sequence). This CDR3 is CASSSSSGRLLNEQYF. The DNA of the CDR3 is TGTGCCAGCAGCTCGTCTAGCGGGAGGTTGCTCAACGAGCAGTACTTC. Full variable domain (missing parts from reference TRBV7-9 and TRBJ2-7): DTGVSQNPRHKITKRGQNVTFRCDPISEHNRLYWYRQTLGQGPEFLTYFQNEAQLEKSRLLSDRFSAERPKGSFSTLEIQRTEQGDSAMYLCASSSSSGRLLNEQYFGPGTRLTVT.

V is TRBV7-9 and J is TRBJ1-1; TRBD1 matches at 7 bases. CDR1 and CDR2 from the germline V gene are SEHNR and FQNEAQ (reference sequence). V lost 5 bases and J lost 4; bases outside the gene matches: 7. This CDR3 comprises 14 residues. The CDR3 reads CASSPETGFTEAFF. The DNA of the CDR3 is TGTGCCAGCAGCCCCGAGACAGGGTTCACTGAAGCTTTCTTT.

The rearrangement links TRBV29-1 to TRBJ1-2; weak D call: TRBD1 (5 bases). CDR1 is SQVTM and CDR2 is ANQGSEA in the germline V gene. The CDR3 loop spans 12 amino acids. V dropped 7 bases and J dropped 8 bases, with 17 bases sitting between them. The CDR3 DNA reads TGCAGCGACCGGGACCAGCAACGGGGCTACACCTTC. It yields the protein CSDRDQQRGYTF.

CDR3 DNA sequence: TGCGCCAGCAGCTTGACAGGGGTTAATGAAAAACTGTTTTTT. Amino acids: CASSLTGVNEKLFF. V and J are TRBV5-1 and TRBJ1-4; 7 positions match TRBD1. CDR1 and CDR2 (germline): SGHRS, YFSETQ. The CDR3 length is 14 residues. The ends lost 1 base at V and 4 bases at J; junction bases unmatched: 1.

The rearrangement joins TRBV7-3 to TRBJ2-7; 14 bases align to TRBD2. The CDR3 consists of 18 residues. V lost 5 bases and J lost 5; bases outside the gene matches: 14. CDR1 is SGHTA and CDR2 is FQGTGA in the germline V gene. CDR3 sequence: CASSRQGMTSGRVNEQYF. In DNA form, the CDR3 reads TGTGCCAGCAGCCGACAGGGCATGACTAGCGGGAGGGTTAACGAGCAGTACTTC.

The gene calls are TRBV7-3 and TRBJ2-7, with 9 bases matching TRBD1. Germline values: CDR1 SGHTA, CDR2 FQGTGA. The ends lost 2 bases at V and 2 bases at J; junction bases unmatched: 4. The CDR3 contains 15 residues. The CDR3 coding sequence is TGTGCCAGCAGCTTATCGACAGGGGGAACCTACGAGCAGTACTTC. Translation gives CASSLSTGGTYEQYF.

CDR3 residues: CASSELAGNIQYF. For the CDR3, the DNA is TGTGCCAGCAGTGAATTAGCAGGAAACATTCAGTACTTC. The chain uses TRBV6-1 and TRBJ2-4; D gene ambiguous. V shed 2 bases and J shed 6 bases, with 8 bases lying between them. This CDR3 has 13 residues. Germline V lookup: CDR1 MNHNS, CDR2 SASEGT.

V is TRBV7-9 and J is TRBJ2-1; D unclear. The CDR3 sequence is 15 residues long. Trimming pared 1 base from V and 4 bases from J, leaving 11 bases between. Germline V gives CDR1 SEHNR, CDR2 FQNEAQ (reference sequence). The CDR3 spells CASSLVTTGYNEQFF. The CDR3 DNA sequence: TGTGCCAGCAGCTTAGTCACGACCGGATACAATGAGCAGTTCTTC.

The rearrangement uses TRBV13 and TRBJ2-2; 7 bases are shared with TRBD2. CDR3 length: 14 amino acids. The germline V gene has CDR1 PRHDT and CDR2 FYEKMQ (reference sequence). V trimming: 8 bases; J trimming: 0 bases; junction bases outside the gene matches: 3. CDR3 residues: CASLSGTNTGELFF. CDR3 bases: TGTGCCAGCCTCAGCGGGACGAACACCGGGGAGCTGTTTTTT.